This TCR beta chain was obtained from a study of blood T cell repertoires in COVID-19. Germline CDR1 reads MDHEN; CDR2 reads SYDVKM. The CDR3 totals 17 residues. The V segment lost 3 bases and the J segment 2 bases; nucleotides outside the gene matches: 4. In the original processing: By means of reference gene primer amplification, nucleated cell counts were estimated. Produced via immunoSEQ multiplex PCR; TCRdb's table is partial and in-frame only. Clone size and the V and J calls come from that table; the DNA yielded D and trimming. The sample contains around 270,000 clones, 80% to 85% of which appear only once.

The receptor was derived from a woman in her thirties or forties who had recovered from COVID-19. This chain links TRBV28 with TRBJ2-5; 15 bases line up with TRBD2. Input material: peripheral blood. The chain's CDR3 is CASSLPGLAGGQETQYF. The CDR3 nucleotides are TGTGCCAGCAGTTTGCCCGGACTAGCGGGGGGGCAAGAGACCCAGTACTTC.